This T cell receptor (beta chain) was identified in a study of HIV-infected children after antiretroviral therapy interruption. Treatment here: PENTA 11 planned treatment interruption arm or continuous ART arm. J was trimmed by 3 bases and V by 7 bases; bases with no gene match: 4. The germline CDR1 and CDR2 sequences are DFQATT and SNEGSKA (reference sequence). The CDR3 has 13 amino acids. A 3' RACE protocol on RNA, with unique molecular identifiers, produced the TCR library. TCRdb re-analysed the 3' RACE reads in MiXCR, keeping a single row per CDR3 protein. The data contain about 89,000 distinct CDR3 sequences, roughly 6.4% of them seen just once; the ten biggest clones take up more than 0.95%. This clonotype was picked up many times.

This sequence was found in a pool of human donors with HIV. The rearrangement links TRBV20-1 to TRBJ2-7, with 12 bases aligning to TRBD2. The sample consisted of CD45RA+ CD4+ T cells from PBMCs, pooled from several time points, taken from a donor given antiretroviral therapy, either interrupted or continuous. As for subset: naive CD4+ CD45RA+ CD45RO- T cells. CDR3 DNA: TGCAGTGTTCGGACTAGCGGGGTCTACGAGCAGTACTTC. The encoded protein is CSVRTSGVYEQYF.